These 14 T cell receptor beta chains were all obtained from the same sample, sequenced in a study of blood T cells in healthy people across ages. Sample-barcoded 5' priming and a J-beta primer mix drove a second PCR of roughly 7 to 11 cycles. TCRdb redid the calling of the 5' RACE reads with MiXCR, one entry per CDR3 protein. The sample lists about 1,800,000 distinct CDR3 sequences, 25% to 30% seen once, with about 8% in the top ten. Sequencing input: blood. These receptors originate from a woman in her 30s in good health.

The DNA for the CDR3 is TGCGCCAGCGGCCCGGGACTAGCGGGGGATGGGGCCAACGTCCTGACTTTC. This encodes CASGPGLAGDGANVLTF. The genes are TRBV5-1 and TRBJ2-6, with TRBD2 matching 14 bases. The junction had 6 bases not matched to a gene; V was cut back by 7 bases and J by 3 bases. The CDR3 has 17 amino acids. Germline assignment: CDR1 SGHRS and CDR2 YFSETQ.

The chain is built from TRBV3-1 and TRBJ2-3, with 11 bases aligning to TRBD2. V was clipped by 5 bases and J by 4 bases; unmatched bases: 5. CDR1 and CDR2 from the germline V gene are LGHDT and YNNKEL (reference sequence). This CDR3 region has 15 residues. Here the CDR3 reads CASSSTSGSPDTQYF. As DNA, the CDR3 is TGTGCCAGCAGCTCAACTAGCGGGAGCCCAGATACGCAGTATTTT.

V is TRBV7-9 and J is TRBJ2-1, with TRBD1 matching 8 bases. The junction had 5 bases not matched to a gene; V was cut back by 4 bases and J by 6 bases. This CDR3 region has 14 residues. Germline V lookup: CDR1 SEHNR, CDR2 FQNEAQ (reference sequence). CDR3 sequence reads: CASSSFTGGNEQFF. The DNA of the CDR3 is TGTGCCAGCAGCTCCTTCACAGGGGGCAATGAGCAGTTCTTC.

Note on this clonotype: A read error may be the cause here, since a much bigger clone is one base away. The CDR3 is CNAETGAYGYTF. The DNA of the CDR3 is TGCAACGCAGAGACAGGGGCCTATGGCTACACCTTC. This chain uses TRBV29-1 with TRBJ1-2, with 8 bases matching TRBD1. The CDR3 loop spans 12 amino acids. CDR1 is SQVTM, CDR2 ANQGSEA, per germline.

The genes are TRBV5-1 and TRBJ2-2; no clear D. Germline CDR1 reads SGHRS; CDR2 reads YFSETQ. The CDR3 runs 15 residues. V lost 0 bases and J lost 3, with 9 bases in between. CDR3 nucleotide sequence: TGCGCCAGCAGCTTGGCCGCCAGCTACACCGGGGAGCTGTTTTTT. Its protein product is CASSLAASYTGELFF.

This clonotype was counted many times. This chain connects TRBV20-1 to TRBJ2-7, with 9 bases matching TRBD2. The J segment lost 0 bases and the V segment lost 0 bases, leaving 6 bases of the junction unmatched. The germline CDR1 and CDR2 sequences are DFQATT and SNEGSKA (reference sequence). The CDR3 runs to 16 residues. The CDR3 protein is CSARDPGSGGSYEQYF. The DNA for the CDR3 is TGCAGTGCTAGAGATCCCGGTAGCGGGGGCTCCTACGAGCAGTACTTC.

This clonotype was picked up a small number of times. The V gene is TRBV7-2, the J gene TRBJ2-1; possible D gene TRBD2, 6 bases. V dropped 1 base and J dropped 9 bases, with 16 bases sitting between them. The CDR3 is 15 residues long. In germline, CDR1 is SGHTA, CDR2 FQGNSA. In nucleotides, the CDR3 is TGTGCCAGCAGCTTAGGACTAGGGGTAAGGAGTGAGCAGTTCTTC. This encodes CASSLGLGVRSEQFF.

The J gene is TRBJ2-7, the V gene TRBV18; perhaps TRBD1 as D (5 bases). Germline lookup yields CDR1 KGHSH and CDR2 LQKENI. V was pared by 2 bases and J by 5 bases, with 10 bases between. This CDR3 has 13 residues. The CDR3 DNA sequence: TGTGCCAGCTCACCAATTCAGGGCGACGAGCAGTACTTC. Protein sequence: CASSPIQGDEQYF.

A note on this clonotype: One junction end does not reproduce the germline sequence, and a read error may be involved. The V call is TRBV4-1, the J call TRBJ2-7, with TRBD1 identical over 7 bases. Looked up from germline, CDR1 is MGHRA and CDR2 is YSYEKL. The CDR3 runs 15 residues. This chain's CDR3 is CASSFPGQSSYEQYF. The CDR3 bases are TGTGCCAGCAGCTTCCCGGGACAGTCCTCCTACGAGCAGTACTTC.

This clonotype occurred a few times. The rearrangement uses TRBV5-1 and TRBJ2-3, with D tentatively TRBD1 or TRBD2 (6 bases each). The CDR3 totals 16 residues. Trimming pared 0 bases from V and 1 base from J, leaving 12 bases between. CDR1 is SGHRS and CDR2 is YFSETQ in the germline V gene. CDR3 DNA sequence: TGCGCCAGCAGCTTGGAGGGGGGCGCGGGCACAGATACGCAGTATTTT. It codes for CASSLEGGAGTDTQYF.

The rearrangement links TRBV4-1 to TRBJ2-7; the match to TRBD2 covers 7 bases. With V trimmed by 7 bases and J by 3 bases, 6 bases remained unmatched. Germline lookup yields CDR1 MGHRA and CDR2 YSYEKL. The CDR3 length is 13 residues. This chain's CDR3 is CASKGLEGYEQYF. The CDR3 coding sequence is TGCGCCAGCAAAGGACTAGAGGGCTACGAGCAGTACTTC.

This clonotype was detected only a few times. The chain joins TRBV20-1 to TRBJ2-5; 8 bases line up with TRBD2. This CDR3 comprises 16 residues. Germline-derived CDR1 and CDR2 are DFQATT and SNEGSKA (reference sequence). V lost 3 bases, J lost 2 bases, and 11 bases stayed unmatched. In DNA, the CDR3 is TGCAGTGCTAGTGCGAACAGCGGGGGACCTCAAGAGACCCAGTACTTC. Translated, it gives CSASANSGGPQETQYF.

The V gene is TRBV29-1, the J gene TRBJ2-5; TRBD2 might be the D (6 bases). The V end was cut by 3 bases, the J end by 11 bases, with 13 bases between. Per germline, CDR1 SQVTM and CDR2 ANQGSEA. The CDR3 has 11 residues. For the CDR3, the DNA is TGCAGCGTTGAGGCCGGAGGGGAGCAGTACTTC. Translated: CSVEAGGEQYF.

The sample holds a few counts of this clonotype. The chain combines TRBV7-9 with TRBJ2-6; TRBD2 might be the D (6 bases). Germline V lookup: CDR1 SEHNR, CDR2 FQNEAQ (reference sequence). V was shortened by 11 bases and J by 0 bases, with 20 bases between the two germline ends. The CDR3 extends over 17 amino acids. CDR3 DNA: TGTGCCGGGTATAATAGCGGCCGCCTCTCTGGGGCCAACGTCCTGACTTTC. It specifies CAGYNSGRLSGANVLTF.